This is a list of T cell receptor beta chains from one sample in a study of blood T cell repertoires in COVID-19. Sequencing was performed with immunoSEQ multiplex PCR; in TCRdb, only in-frame clones are kept and a portion is missing. The profile covers about 170,000 clones, with about 80% appearing a single time and approximately 12% taken by the ten largest. The material sequenced was PBMCs or T cells enriched from blood (not recorded which). These receptors were collected from a man over 45 who had recovered from COVID-19. CDR3s include the opening cysteine and the closing phenylalanine or tryptophan. The D gene is left open where the match is weak. Rows may omit the clone size; those that give it use once, few, many or a size class.

>.|TRBV5-5|TRBJ2-7|TRBD1
CATSRDSFYEQYF
TGTGCCACCAGCCGGGACAGTTTCTACGAGCAGTACTTC
>.|TRBV29-1|TRBJ1-2|TRBD1
CSVLTGVAGYTF
TGCAGCGTTCTCACAGGGGTGGCTGGCTACACCTTC
>.|TRBV19|TRBJ1-5|.
CASSRGGTSKYSNQPQHF
TGTGCCAGTAGTAGGGGAGGGACGTCCAAATATAGCAATCAGCCCCAGCATTTT
>.|TRBV2|TRBJ2-2|TRBD1
CASRLQGAGTGELFF
TGTGCCAGCAGGCTACAGGGGGCTGGCACCGGGGAGCTGTTTTTT
>.|TRBV7-9|TRBJ2-7|TRBD1
CASSHTRDREYEQYF
TGTGCCAGCAGCCATACCCGGGACAGGGAGTACGAGCAGTACTTC
>.|TRBV15|TRBJ2-3|TRBD1
CATSIGLRGSTDTQYF
TGTGCCACCAGCATCGGCCTCAGGGGGAGCACAGATACGCAGTATTTT
>.|TRBV2|TRBJ1-6|TRBD1
CASRAGGTLGPLHF
TGTGCCAGCAGGGCAGGGGGAACCTTAGGACCCCTCCACTTT
>.|TRBV5-1|TRBJ2-2|.
CASSHREPNTGELFF
TGCGCCAGCAGCCACAGGGAACCCAACACCGGGGAGCTGTTTTTT
>.|TRBV5-1|TRBJ2-1|.
CASSGSGGGEQFF
TGCGCCAGCAGCGGCTCAGGGGGAGGTGAGCAGTTCTTC
>.|TRBV4-1|TRBJ1-2|.
CASSQTPGFDGYTF
TGCGCCAGCAGCCAGACCCCAGGGTTTGATGGCTACACCTTC
>.|TRBV6-4|TRBJ1-5|.
CASSPQGSQGQPQHF
TGTGCCAGCAGCCCCCAGGGGTCCCAAGGACAGCCCCAGCATTTT
>.|TRBV18|TRBJ1-4|.
CASSPDRGGFGEKLFF
TGTGCCAGCTCACCCGACCGCGGGGGCTTCGGTGAAAAACTGTTTTTT
>.|TRBV19|TRBJ1-5|TRBD1
CASSINRGGNQPQHF
TGTGCCAGTAGTATTAACAGGGGAGGCAATCAGCCCCAGCATTTT
>.|TRBV2|TRBJ2-1|.
CASSERRQFF
TGTGCCAGCAGTGAAAGGAGGCAGTTCTTC
>.|TRBV28|TRBJ2-7|TRBD2
CATAGGPLYEQYF
TGTGCCACCGCGGGGGGCCCCCTCTACGAGCAGTACTTC
>few|TRBV19|TRBJ1-1|.
CASNQAMNTEAFF
TGTGCCAGTAATCAGGCCATGAACACTGAAGCTTTCTTT
>.|TRBV13|TRBJ1-1|TRBD1
CASSIQGAGAFF
TGTGCCAGCAGCATCCAGGGGGCTGGGGCTTTCTTT
>.|TRBV6-5|TRBJ2-7|TRBD1
CASSFSGTGSYEQYF
TGTGCCAGCAGTTTCTCCGGGACAGGGTCCTACGAGCAGTACTTC
>once|TRBV21-1|TRBJ1-5|.
CASSNRRPRRGHKRWPQHF
TGTGCCAGCAGCAACAGACGTCCTCGCAGGGGACACAAGAGGTGGCCCCAGCATTTT
>.|TRBV5-1|TRBJ2-1|TRBD1
CASSVDRGLSYNEQFF
TGCGCCAGCAGCGTTGACAGGGGGCTTTCCTACAATGAGCAGTTCTTC
>.|TRBV4-1|TRBJ2-3|.
CASSLGPTGDQPQYF
TGCGCCAGCAGCCTTGGCCCGACAGGCGATCAGCCCCAGTATTTT
>.|TRBV20-1|TRBJ1-3|TRBD1
CSASQGVFGNTIYF
TGCAGTGCTAGTCAGGGGGTATTTGGAAACACCATATATTTT
>.|TRBV4-1|TRBJ2-7|.
CASSHLSSDTLSYEQYF
TGCGCCAGCAGCCACCTGTCTTCGGACACCTTGTCCTACGAGCAGTACTTC
>.|TRBV5-1|TRBJ2-5|.
CASSFLGNSFQETQYF
TGCGCCAGCAGCTTTTTGGGCAATTCGTTCCAAGAGACCCAGTACTTC
>.|TRBV3-1/TRBV3-2|TRBJ1-2|TRBD1
CASSQLGQGVGYGYTF
TGTGCCAGCAGCCAATTGGGACAGGGTGTCGGCTATGGCTACACCTTC
>.|TRBV10-1|TRBJ2-3|.
CASSESAGITDTQYF
TGCGCCAGCAGTGAGTCGGCAGGTATCACAGATACGCAGTATTTT
>.|TRBV7-9|TRBJ2-7|.
CASSPRGAGDYEQYF
TGTGCCAGCAGCCCCCGAGGGGCAGGGGACTACGAGCAGTACTTC
>.|TRBV14|TRBJ1-6|.
CASSQEQGGFFYNSPLHF
TGTGCCAGCAGCCAAGAACAAGGCGGGTTTTTCTATAATTCACCCCTCCACTTT
>.|TRBV7-8|TRBJ1-1|.
CASSFKGGTEAFF
TGTGCCAGCAGCTTCAAGGGAGGCACTGAAGCTTTCTTT
>.|TRBV19|TRBJ1-1|.
CASGRGGRTEAFF
TGTGCCAGTGGACGGGGGGGCAGGACTGAAGCTTTCTTT
>.|TRBV27|TRBJ1-1|.
CASSNPEGTEAFF
TGTGCCAGCAGCAACCCCGAGGGCACTGAAGCTTTCTTT
>.|TRBV30|TRBJ2-3|.
CAWSVGGSTDTQYF
TGTGCCTGGAGTGTAGGCGGGAGCACAGATACGCAGTATTTT
>once|TRBV5-4|TRBJ1-2|TRBD1
CASSPSWTGNYGYTF
TGTGCCAGCAGCCCGAGTTGGACAGGGAACTATGGCTACACCTTC
>.|TRBV6-4|TRBJ1-4|.
CASSDSGANEKLFF
TGTGCCAGCAGTGACTCGGGAGCTAATGAAAAACTGTTTTTT
>.|TRBV24-1|TRBJ2-2|.
CATSAGGNTGELFF
TGTGCCACCAGTGCGGGGGGCAACACCGGGGAGCTGTTTTTT
>.|TRBV4-3|TRBJ2-1|.
CASSQSSGENEQFF
TGCGCCAGCAGCCAATCTTCAGGGGAAAATGAGCAGTTCTTC
>.|TRBV10-1|TRBJ2-2|.
CARLGGANGELFF
TGCGCCAGGCTTGGGGGGGCTAACGGGGAGCTGTTTTTT
>.|TRBV28|TRBJ1-1|.
CASRSTGPEAFF
TGTGCCAGCAGAAGTACAGGGCCTGAAGCTTTCTTT
>.|TRBV10-3|TRBJ1-6|TRBD1
CAISEGTGEGSPLHF
TGTGCCATCAGTGAAGGGACAGGGGAGGGTTCACCCCTCCACTTT
>once|TRBV6-6|TRBJ2-2|TRBD2
CASTISGGLGGELFF
TGTGCCAGCACCATTAGCGGGGGCCTTGGCGGGGAGCTGTTTTTT
>.|TRBV9|TRBJ2-2|TRBD1
CARLPGQGIGTGELFF
TGTGCTAGACTACCGGGACAGGGTATTGGCACCGGGGAGCTGTTTTTT
>few|TRBV19|TRBJ2-3|.
CASSPGLITDTQYF
TGTGCCAGTAGTCCAGGACTAATCACAGATACGCAGTATTTT
>.|TRBV18|TRBJ2-7|TRBD1
CASSPRQGANEQYF
TGTGCCAGCTCACCAAGGCAGGGGGCGAACGAGCAGTACTTC
>.|TRBV27|TRBJ1-1|.
CASSLPGGVAFF
TGTGCCAGCAGTTTACCAGGCGGGGTAGCTTTCTTT
>once|TRBV5-4|TRBJ2-5|TRBD1
CASSGRATGDQETQYF
TGTGCCAGCAGCGGGCGTGCTACAGGGGATCAAGAGACCCAGTACTTC
>.|TRBV2|TRBJ1-2|TRBD1
CASQGPGGYGYTF
TGTGCCAGCCAGGGGCCAGGGGGCTATGGCTACACCTTC
>.|TRBV5-1|TRBJ2-7|TRBD1
CASRSGTGPYEQYF
TGCGCCAGCAGGTCCGGGACAGGCCCCTACGAGCAGTACTTC
>.|TRBV7-3|TRBJ2-6|.
CASSLGGTGANVLTF
TGTGCCAGCAGCTTGGGCGGGACCGGGGCCAACGTCCTGACTTTC
>.|TRBV30|TRBJ1-6|.
CAWSNTYNSPLHF
TGTGCCTGGTCCAACACCTATAATTCACCCCTCCACTTT
>.|TRBV6-5|TRBJ2-1|TRBD2
CASSYRLADIYNEQFF
TGTGCCAGCAGTTACAGACTAGCGGATATTTACAATGAGCAGTTCTTC
>.|TRBV27|TRBJ2-1|.
CASSLDFRGAEYNEQFF
TGTGCCAGCAGTTTAGATTTTCGGGGGGCCGAGTACAATGAGCAGTTCTTC
>once|TRBV30|TRBJ1-2|TRBD1
CAWGGLPGQGGSGYGYTF
TGTGCCTGGGGGGGATTACCGGGACAGGGAGGTTCGGGCTATGGCTACACCTTC
>.|TRBV29-1|TRBJ1-1|TRBD1
CSVKRDRATEAFF
TGCAGCGTTAAACGGGACAGGGCTACTGAAGCTTTCTTT
>.|TRBV18|TRBJ1-1|.
CASSPNEVGNTEAFF
TGTGCCAGCTCACCAAACGAGGTGGGGAACACTGAAGCTTTCTTT
>once|TRBV5-1|TRBJ2-5|TRBD1
CASSLGYVGYRGNGTQYF
TGCGCCAGCAGCTTGGGGTATGTGGGTTACAGGGGCAATGGGACCCAGTACTTC